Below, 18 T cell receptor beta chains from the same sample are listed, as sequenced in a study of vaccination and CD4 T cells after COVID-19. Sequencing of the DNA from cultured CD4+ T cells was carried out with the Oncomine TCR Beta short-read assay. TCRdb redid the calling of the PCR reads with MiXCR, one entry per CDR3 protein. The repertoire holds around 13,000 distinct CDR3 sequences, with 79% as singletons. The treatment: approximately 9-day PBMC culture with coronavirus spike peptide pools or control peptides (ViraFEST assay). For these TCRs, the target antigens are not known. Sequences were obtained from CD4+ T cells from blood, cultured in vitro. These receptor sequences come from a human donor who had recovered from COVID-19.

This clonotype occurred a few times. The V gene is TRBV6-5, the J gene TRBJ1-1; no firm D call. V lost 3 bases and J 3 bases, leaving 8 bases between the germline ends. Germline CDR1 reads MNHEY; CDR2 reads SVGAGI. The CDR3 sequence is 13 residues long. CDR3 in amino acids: CASSYRADTEAFF. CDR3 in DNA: TGTGCCAGCAGTTATAGGGCGGACACTGAAGCTTTCTTT.

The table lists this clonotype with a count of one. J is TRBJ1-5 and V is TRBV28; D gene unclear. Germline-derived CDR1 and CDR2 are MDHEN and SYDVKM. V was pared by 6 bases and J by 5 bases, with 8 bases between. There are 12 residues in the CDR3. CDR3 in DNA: TGTGCCAGCAGGCAGATTTATCAGCCCCAGCATTTT. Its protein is CASRQIYQPQHF.

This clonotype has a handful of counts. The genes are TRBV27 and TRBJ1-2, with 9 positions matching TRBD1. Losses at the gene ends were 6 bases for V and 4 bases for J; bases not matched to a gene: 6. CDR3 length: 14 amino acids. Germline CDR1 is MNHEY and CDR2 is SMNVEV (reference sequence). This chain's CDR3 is CASRTQGAGYGYTF. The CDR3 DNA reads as TGTGCCAGCAGGACACAGGGGGCTGGCTATGGCTACACCTTC.

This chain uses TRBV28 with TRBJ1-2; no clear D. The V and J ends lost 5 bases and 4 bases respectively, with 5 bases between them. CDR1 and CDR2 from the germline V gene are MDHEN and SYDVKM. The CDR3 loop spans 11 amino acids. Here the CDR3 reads CASSDRYGYTF. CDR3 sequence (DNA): TGTGCCAGCAGTGACCGCTATGGCTACACCTTC.

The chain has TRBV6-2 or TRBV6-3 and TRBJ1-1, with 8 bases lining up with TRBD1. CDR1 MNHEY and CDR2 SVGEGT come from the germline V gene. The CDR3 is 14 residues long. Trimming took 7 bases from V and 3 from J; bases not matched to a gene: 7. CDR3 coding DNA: TGTGCCAGCAAAAACAACAGGGGGGACACTGAAGCTTTCTTT. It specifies CASKNNRGDTEAFF.

The CDR3 reads CASSLAWGPGNTIYF. The CDR3 DNA reads as TGTGCCAGCAGCTTAGCGTGGGGGCCTGGAAACACCATATATTTT. This chain links TRBV7-8 with TRBJ1-3, with a weak D call TRBD1 (6 bases). V dropped 0 bases and J dropped 2 bases, with 8 bases sitting between them. The CDR3 consists of 15 residues. CDR1 and CDR2 from the germline V gene are SGHVS and FQNEAQ.

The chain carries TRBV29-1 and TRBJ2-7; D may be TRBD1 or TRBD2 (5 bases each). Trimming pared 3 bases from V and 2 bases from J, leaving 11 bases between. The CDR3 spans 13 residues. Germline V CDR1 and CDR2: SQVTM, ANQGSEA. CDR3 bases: TGCAGCGTTGAGCAGGGAGTCGCCTACGAGCAGTACTTC. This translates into CSVEQGVAYEQYF.

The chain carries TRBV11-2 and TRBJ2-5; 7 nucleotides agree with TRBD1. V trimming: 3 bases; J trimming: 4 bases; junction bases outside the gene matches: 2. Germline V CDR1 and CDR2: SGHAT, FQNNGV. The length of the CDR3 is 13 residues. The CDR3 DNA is TGTGCCAGCAGCTTGTGGACAGGAGAGACCCAGTACTTC. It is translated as CASSLWTGETQYF.

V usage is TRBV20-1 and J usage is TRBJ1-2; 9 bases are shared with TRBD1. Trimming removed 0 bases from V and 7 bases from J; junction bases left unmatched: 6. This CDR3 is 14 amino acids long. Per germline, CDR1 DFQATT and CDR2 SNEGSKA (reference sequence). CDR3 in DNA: TGCAGTGCTAGAGAGGGGACAGGGCCGGCTGGCTACACCTTC. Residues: CSAREGTGPAGYTF.

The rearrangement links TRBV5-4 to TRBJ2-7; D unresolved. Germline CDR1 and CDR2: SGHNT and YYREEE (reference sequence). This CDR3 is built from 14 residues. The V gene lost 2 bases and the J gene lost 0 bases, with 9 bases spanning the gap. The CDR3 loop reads CASSFRQNSYEQYF. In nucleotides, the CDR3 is TGTGCCAGCAGCTTCAGGCAGAACTCCTACGAGCAGTACTTC.

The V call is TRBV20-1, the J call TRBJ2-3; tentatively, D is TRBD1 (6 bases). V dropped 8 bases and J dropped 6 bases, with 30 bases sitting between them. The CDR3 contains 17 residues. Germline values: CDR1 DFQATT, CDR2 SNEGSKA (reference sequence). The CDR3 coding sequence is TGCAGTACCCCTCGACCGTCAGGGGATGTTTATAGGGATACGCAGTATTTT. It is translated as CSTPRPSGDVYRDTQYF.

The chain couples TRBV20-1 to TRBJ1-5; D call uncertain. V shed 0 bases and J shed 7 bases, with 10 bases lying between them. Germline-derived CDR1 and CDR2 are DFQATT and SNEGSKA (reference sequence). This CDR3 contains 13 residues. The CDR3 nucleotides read TGCAGTGCTAGAGATATCCTCGGGCAGCCCCAGCATTTT. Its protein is CSARDILGQPQHF.

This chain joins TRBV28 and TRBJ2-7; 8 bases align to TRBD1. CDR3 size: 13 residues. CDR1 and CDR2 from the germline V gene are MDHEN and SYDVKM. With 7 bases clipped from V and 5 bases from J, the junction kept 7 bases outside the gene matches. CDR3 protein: CASIAGGYHEQYF. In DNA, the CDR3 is TGTGCCAGCATAGCAGGGGGCTACCACGAGCAGTACTTC.

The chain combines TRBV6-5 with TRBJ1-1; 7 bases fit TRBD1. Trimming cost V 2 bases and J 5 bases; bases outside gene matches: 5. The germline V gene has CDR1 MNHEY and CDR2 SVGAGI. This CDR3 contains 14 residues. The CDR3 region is CASSYNDRATEAFF. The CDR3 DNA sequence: TGTGCCAGCAGTTACAACGACAGGGCAACTGAAGCTTTCTTT.

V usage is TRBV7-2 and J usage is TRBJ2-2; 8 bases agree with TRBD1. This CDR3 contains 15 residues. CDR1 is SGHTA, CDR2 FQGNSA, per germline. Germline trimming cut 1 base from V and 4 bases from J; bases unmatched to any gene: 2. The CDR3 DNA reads TGTGCCAGCAGCTTAGGACAGGGGAGCACCGGGGAGCTGTTTTTT. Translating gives CASSLGQGSTGELFF. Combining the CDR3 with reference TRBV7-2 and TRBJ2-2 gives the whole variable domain GAGVSQSPSNKVTEKGKDVELRCDPISGHTALYWYRQSLGQGLEFLIYFQGNSAPDKSGLPSDRFSAERTGGSVSTLTIQRTQQEDSAVYLCASSLGQGSTGELFFGEGSRLTVL.

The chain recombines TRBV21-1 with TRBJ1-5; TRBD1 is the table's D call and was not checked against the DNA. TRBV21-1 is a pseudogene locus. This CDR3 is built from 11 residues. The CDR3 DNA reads TGTGCCAGCAGGGGGGGTCAGCCCCAGCATTTT. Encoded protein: CASRGGQPQHF.

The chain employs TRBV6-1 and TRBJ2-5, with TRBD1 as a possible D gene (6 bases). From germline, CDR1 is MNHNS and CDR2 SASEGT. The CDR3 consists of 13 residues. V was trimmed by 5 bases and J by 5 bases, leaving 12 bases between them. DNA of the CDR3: TGTGCCAGCAGTCCAGGGGTCAGGGAGACCCAGTACTTC. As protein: CASSPGVRETQYF.

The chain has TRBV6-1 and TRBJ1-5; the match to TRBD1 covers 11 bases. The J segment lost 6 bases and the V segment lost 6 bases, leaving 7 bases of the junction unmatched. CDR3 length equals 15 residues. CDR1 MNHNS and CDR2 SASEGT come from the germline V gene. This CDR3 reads CASRTGQGAGQPQHF. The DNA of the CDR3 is TGTGCCAGCAGGACTGGACAGGGGGCTGGTCAGCCCCAGCATTTT.